Each of the 7 T cell receptor beta chains below was sequenced from the same sample in a study of shared clonotypes between healthy human individuals. Assay: immunoSEQ multiplex PCR; the TCRdb copy retains only in-frame clones and omits some. This table holds about 2.1 million clones, 80% to 95% found once. Naive CD8 populations comprised CD45RO-negative cells positively selected for CCR7, excluding terminally differentiated effector memory CD45RA+ cells. The sequenced sample was naive CD8+ T cells from PBMCs. The source is a man younger than 35 in good health. Some clones in this sample may be carry-over from other donors' samples.

The rearrangement uses TRBV4-3 and TRBJ2-6; TRBD1 might be the D (5 bases). This CDR3 spans 17 amino acids. V lost 0 bases, J lost 5 bases, and 14 bases lay in between. CDR1 and CDR2 (germline): LGHNA, YSLEER. The CDR3 sequence is CASSQDKGRFWANVLTF. The CDR3 region has the DNA TGCGCCAGCAGCCAAGATAAGGGGCGGTTCTGGGCCAACGTCCTGACTTTC.

The chain uses TRBV15 and TRBJ2-7; a weak D match, TRBD2 (5 bases). Looked up from germline, CDR1 is LNHNV and CDR2 is YYDKDF (reference sequence). The CDR3 runs 18 residues. V was trimmed by 3 bases and J by 2 bases, leaving 23 bases between them. CDR3 residues: CATSRRVNVKGGAYEQYF. The DNA for the CDR3 is TGTGCCACCAGCAGGAGGGTCAATGTAAAGGGCGGCGCCTACGAGCAGTACTTC.

The chain employs TRBV9 and TRBJ2-3, with 14 bases lining up with TRBD2. Per germline, CDR1 SGDLS and CDR2 YYNGEE. The trim removed 2 bases at V and 3 bases at J, leaving 8 bases unmatched. The CDR3 spans 18 residues. The CDR3 DNA reads TGTGCCAGCAGCGTTCCCCGACTAGCGGGAGGGATGACAGATACGCAGTATTTT. Protein: CASSVPRLAGGMTDTQYF. Using reference TRBV9 and TRBJ2-3 for the parts outside the CDR3, the full variable domain is DSGVTQTPKHLITATGQRVTLRCSPRSGDLSVYWYQQSLDQGLQFLIQYYNGEERAKGNILERFSAQQFPDLHSELNLSSLELGDSALYFCASSVPRLAGGMTDTQYFGPGTRLTVL.

This clone is a singleton in its sample. V usage is TRBV9 and J usage is TRBJ1-3; 10 bases fit TRBD1. V lost 3 bases and J lost 0; bases outside the gene matches: 12. Per germline, CDR1 SGDLS and CDR2 YYNGEE. This CDR3 comprises 19 residues. The CDR3 DNA follows: TGTGCCAGCAGCGGAACCGGGACAGGGGCAACCGGCTCTGGAAACACCATATATTTT. This sequence encodes CASSGTGTGATGSGNTIYF.

The chain is built from TRBV28 and TRBJ2-1; 8 positions match TRBD2. Germline loops: CDR1 MDHEN, CDR2 SYDVKM. J gave up 6 bases and V 2 bases, and 6 bases lay outside the gene matches. This CDR3 has 15 residues. The CDR3 nucleotides are TGTGCCAGCAGTTTAGGGCTAGCGGGCGCCAATGAGCAGTTCTTC. It encodes CASSLGLAGANEQFF.

The genes are TRBV6-5 and TRBJ1-2, with 7 bases fitting TRBD1. This CDR3 contains 15 residues. Germline V gives CDR1 MNHEY, CDR2 SVGAGI. Germline trimming cut 0 bases from V and 8 bases from J; bases unmatched to any gene: 9. The CDR3 is CASSYSAGGRDGYTF. In DNA form, the CDR3 reads TGTGCCAGCAGTTACTCGGCAGGGGGACGGGACGGCTACACCTTC.

The chain couples TRBV27 to TRBJ2-3, with TRBD2 identical over 9 bases. Germline loops: CDR1 MNHEY, CDR2 SMNVEV (reference sequence). The length of the CDR3 is 14 residues. With V trimmed by 6 bases and J by 6 bases, 7 bases remained unmatched. The CDR3 loop reads CASSFGTSWDTQYF. CDR3 nucleotide sequence: TGTGCCAGCAGCTTTGGGACTAGCTGGGATACGCAGTATTTT.